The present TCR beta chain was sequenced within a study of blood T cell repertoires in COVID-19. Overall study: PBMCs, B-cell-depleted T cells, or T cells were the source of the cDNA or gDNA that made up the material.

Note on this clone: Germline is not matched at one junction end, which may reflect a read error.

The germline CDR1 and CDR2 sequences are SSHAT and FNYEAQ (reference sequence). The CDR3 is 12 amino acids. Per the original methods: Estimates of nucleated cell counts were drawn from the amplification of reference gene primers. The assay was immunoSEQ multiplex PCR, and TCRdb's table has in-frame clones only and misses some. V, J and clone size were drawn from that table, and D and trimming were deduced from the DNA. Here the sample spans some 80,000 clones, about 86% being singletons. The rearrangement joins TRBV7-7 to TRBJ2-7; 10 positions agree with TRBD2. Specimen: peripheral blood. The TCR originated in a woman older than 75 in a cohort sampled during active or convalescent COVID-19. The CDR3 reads CASSGREGEQYF. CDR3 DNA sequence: TGTGCTAGCAGCGGGAGGGAGGGCGAGCAGTACTTC.